The 13 T cell receptor beta chains below were found in one sample sequenced in a study of response to subunit inactivated influenza vaccine. A single record per CDR3 protein comes from TCRdb applying MiXCR to the RT-PCR reads. This table holds about 520,000 distinct CDR3 sequences, less than 30% found once. The sequencing here drew on CD4+ T cells sorted from PBMCs, taken less than 6 days after vaccination. All receptors come from a man aged 50 to 60 who received an inactivated influenza vaccine.

This clonotype has only a few counts. The rearrangement joins TRBV5-1 to TRBJ2-7, with TRBD1 matching over 7 bases. CDR3 size: 14 residues. Trimming took 5 bases from V and 2 from J; bases not matched to a gene: 7. Germline CDR1 is SGHRS and CDR2 is YFSETQ. The CDR3 nucleotides read TGCGCCAGCAGAAGAGGGACAGCCGCCTACGAGCAGTACTTC. As protein: CASRRGTAAYEQYF. Supplemented by reference TRBV5-1 and TRBJ2-7, the full variable domain reads KAGVTQTPRYLIKTRGQQVTLSCSPISGHRSVSWYQQTPGQGLQFLFEYFSETQRNKGNFPGRFSGRQFSNSRSEMNVSTLELGDSALYLCASRRGTAAYEQYFGPGTRLTVT.

The CDR3 coding sequence is TGCGCCAGCAGCTTGTCTCAGTCCGGGGAGCTGTTTTTT. Its protein is CASSLSQSGELFF. The rearrangement links TRBV5-1 to TRBJ2-2, with unresolved D. Germline values: CDR1 SGHRS, CDR2 YFSETQ. V lost 1 base, J lost 6 bases, and 7 bases lay in between. This CDR3 is built from 13 residues.

This clonotype was detected ten times or more. This chain connects TRBV5-1 to TRBJ1-1, with no clear D. In germline, CDR1 is SGHRS, CDR2 YFSETQ. This CDR3 spans 17 amino acids. The ends were cut back, 1 base at V and 0 bases at J, with 16 bases in the middle. CDR3 in DNA: TGCGCCAGCAGCTTGTCCCGGGTAGGTGCCATGAACACTGAAGCTTTCTTT. It yields the protein CASSLSRVGAMNTEAFF.

V is TRBV11-2 and J is TRBJ2-7; 12 positions match TRBD2. The CDR3 contains 19 residues. J lost 6 bases, V lost 3 bases, and 18 bases had no gene match. Germline values: CDR1 SGHAT, CDR2 FQNNGV. The CDR3 loop is CASSFLGTSGLLRIAEQYF. In DNA form, the CDR3 reads TGTGCCAGCAGCTTTTTAGGGACTAGCGGGTTACTACGTATCGCCGAGCAGTACTTC.

The chain has TRBV12-3 or TRBV12-4 and TRBJ1-1; D may be TRBD1 (5 bases). The V gene lost 5 bases and the J gene lost 4 bases, with 14 bases spanning the gap. The CDR3 consists of 14 residues. This chain's CDR3 is CASSQWERGTEAFF. The CDR3 DNA reads as TGTGCCAGCAGTCAGTGGGAGAGGGGCACTGAAGCTTTCTTT.

The chain uses TRBV6-1 and TRBJ1-4; 7 bases are a match to TRBD1. Trimming at V came to 1 base and at J to 7 bases, leaving 18 bases not matched to a gene. The CDR3 has 19 residues. The germline V gene encodes CDR1 MNHNS and CDR2 SASEGT. The CDR3 is CASSEGPVLLRDRAEKLFF. CDR3 DNA sequence: TGTGCCAGCAGTGAAGGCCCGGTACTTTTACGAGACAGGGCTGAAAAACTGTTTTTT.

In its sample, this clonotype was seen a few times. The rearrangement joins TRBV30 to TRBJ2-1, with TRBD1 matching 7 bases. CDR3 size: 13 residues. With 6 bases clipped from V and 12 bases from J, the junction kept 14 bases outside the gene matches. CDR1 is GTSNPN and CDR2 is SVGIG in the germline V gene (reference sequence). CDR3 sequence: CACPGQVGSGQFF. In DNA form, the CDR3 reads TGTGCCTGTCCAGGACAGGTGGGGTCGGGGCAGTTCTTC.

The rearrangement links TRBV29-1 to TRBJ2-5; 10 bases align to TRBD2. This CDR3 comprises 17 residues. V was clipped by 4 bases and J by 0 bases; unmatched bases: 11. Germline CDR1 is SQVTM and CDR2 is ANQGSEA. The CDR3 loop reads CSVVGASSGGDQETQYF. The DNA of the CDR3 is TGCAGCGTTGTGGGGGCGTCTAGCGGGGGCGACCAAGAGACCCAGTACTTC.

The V call is TRBV18, the J call TRBJ1-1; 7 bases line up with TRBD1. Germline CDR1 is KGHSH and CDR2 is LQKENI. The V and J ends lost 5 bases and 2 bases, in that order; junction bases with no gene match: 8. The CDR3 runs to 15 residues. The CDR3 bases are TGTGCCAGCTCAAGGACAGGACTAGATAACACTGAAGCTTTCTTT. This sequence encodes CASSRTGLDNTEAFF.

This clonotype was seen ten or more times. The rearrangement links TRBV5-1 to TRBJ1-1; 7 bases map to TRBD1. The CDR3 is made up of 14 amino acids. CDR1 and CDR2 (germline): SGHRS, YFSETQ. With V trimmed by 4 bases and J by 5 bases, 8 bases remained unmatched. The CDR3 here is CASSPGTVRTEAFF. The CDR3 nucleotides are TGCGCCAGCAGCCCAGGGACAGTGAGAACTGAAGCTTTCTTT.

This clonotype was picked up a small number of times. The chain combines TRBV2 with TRBJ2-2; D tentatively fits TRBD1 or TRBD2 (5 bases each). V lost 9 bases and J 11 bases, leaving 19 bases between the germline ends. The CDR3 sequence is 13 residues long. The germline V gene has CDR1 SNHLY and CDR2 FYNNEI. The DNA for the CDR3 is TGTGCCAGTCGGGACGGAGGTGGAGCAGAGCTGTTTTTT. Protein: CASRDGGGAELFF.

This chain joins TRBV7-6 and TRBJ2-1, with TRBD1 matching over 7 bases. The ends lost 0 bases at V and 3 bases at J; junction bases unmatched: 5. The CDR3 loop spans 16 amino acids. Germline V lookup: CDR1 SGHVS, CDR2 FNYEAQ. The CDR3 sequence is CASSLAADRSYNEQFF. In DNA, the CDR3 is TGTGCCAGCAGCTTAGCGGCGGACAGGAGCTACAATGAGCAGTTCTTC.

This clonotype was detected a few times. The chain recombines TRBV4-2 with TRBJ2-3; the match to TRBD1 covers 10 bases. Germline V gene data show CDR1 as LGHNA and CDR2 as YNFKEQ. There are 17 residues in the CDR3. The V segment lost 4 bases and the J segment 3 bases; nucleotides outside the gene matches: 10. CDR3 in amino acids: CASSLDPWDRGTDTQYF. Written as DNA, the CDR3 is TGTGCCAGCAGCCTCGATCCCTGGGACAGGGGAACAGATACGCAGTATTTT.